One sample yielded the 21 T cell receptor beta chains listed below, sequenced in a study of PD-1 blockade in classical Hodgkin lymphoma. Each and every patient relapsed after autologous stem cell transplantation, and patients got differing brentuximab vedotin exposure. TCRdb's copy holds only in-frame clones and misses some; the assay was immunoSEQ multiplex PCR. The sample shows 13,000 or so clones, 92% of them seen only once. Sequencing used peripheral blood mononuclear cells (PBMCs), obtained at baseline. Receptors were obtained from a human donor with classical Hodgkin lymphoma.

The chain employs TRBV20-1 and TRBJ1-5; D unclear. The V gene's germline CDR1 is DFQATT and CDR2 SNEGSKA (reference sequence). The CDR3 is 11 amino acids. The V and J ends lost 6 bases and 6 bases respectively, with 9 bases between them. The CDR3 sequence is CSAGGAQPQHF. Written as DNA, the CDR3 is TGCAGTGCGGGCGGAGCTCAGCCCCAGCATTTT.

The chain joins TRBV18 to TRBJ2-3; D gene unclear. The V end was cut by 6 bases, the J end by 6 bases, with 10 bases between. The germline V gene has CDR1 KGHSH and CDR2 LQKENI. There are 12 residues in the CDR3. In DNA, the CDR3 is TGTGCCAGCTCCCCGAAGGTGGATACGCAGTATTTT. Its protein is CASSPKVDTQYF.

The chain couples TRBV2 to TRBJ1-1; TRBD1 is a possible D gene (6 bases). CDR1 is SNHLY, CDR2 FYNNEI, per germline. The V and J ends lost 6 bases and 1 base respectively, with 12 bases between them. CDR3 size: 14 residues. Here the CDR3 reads CASSGGTKNTEAFF. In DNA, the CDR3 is TGTGCCAGCAGCGGTGGGACAAAGAACACTGAAGCTTTCTTT.

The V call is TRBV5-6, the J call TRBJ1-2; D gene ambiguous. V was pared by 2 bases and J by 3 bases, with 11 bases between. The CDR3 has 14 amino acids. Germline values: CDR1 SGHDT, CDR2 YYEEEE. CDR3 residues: CASSFVGLDYGYTF. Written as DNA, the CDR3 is TGTGCCAGCAGCTTCGTGGGTCTCGACTATGGCTACACCTTC.

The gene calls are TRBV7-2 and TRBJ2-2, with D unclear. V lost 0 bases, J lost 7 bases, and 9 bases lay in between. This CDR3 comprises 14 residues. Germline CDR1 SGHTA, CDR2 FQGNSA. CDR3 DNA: TGTGCCAGCAGCTTAGCGATTTGGATCGGGGAGCTGTTTTTT. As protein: CASSLAIWIGELFF.

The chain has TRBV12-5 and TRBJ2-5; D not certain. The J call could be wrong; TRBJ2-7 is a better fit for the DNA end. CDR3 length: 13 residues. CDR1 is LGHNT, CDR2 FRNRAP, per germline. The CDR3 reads CASGLGRSYEQYF. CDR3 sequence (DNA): TGTGCTAGTGGTTTGGGGCGGTCCTACGAGCAGTACTTC.

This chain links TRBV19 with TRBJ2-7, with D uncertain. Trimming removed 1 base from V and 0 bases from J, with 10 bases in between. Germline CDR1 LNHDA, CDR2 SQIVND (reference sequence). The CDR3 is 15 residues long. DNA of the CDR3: TGTGCCAGTAGTATAGCGGGTGCGAGCTCCTACGAGCAGTACTTC. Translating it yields CASSIAGASSYEQYF.

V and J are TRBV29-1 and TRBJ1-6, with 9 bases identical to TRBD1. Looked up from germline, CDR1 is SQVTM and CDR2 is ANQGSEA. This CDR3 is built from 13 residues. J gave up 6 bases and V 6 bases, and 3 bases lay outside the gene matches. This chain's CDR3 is CSVRQGGNSPLHF. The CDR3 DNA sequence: TGCAGCGTACGACAGGGGGGTAATTCACCCCTCCACTTT.

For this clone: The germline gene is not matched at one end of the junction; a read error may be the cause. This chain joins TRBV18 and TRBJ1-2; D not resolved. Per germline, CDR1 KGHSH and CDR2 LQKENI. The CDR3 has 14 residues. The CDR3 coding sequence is TGTGCCAGCACACCGTCAGAGGGCTTCTATGGCTACACCTTC. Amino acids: CASTPSEGFYGYTF.

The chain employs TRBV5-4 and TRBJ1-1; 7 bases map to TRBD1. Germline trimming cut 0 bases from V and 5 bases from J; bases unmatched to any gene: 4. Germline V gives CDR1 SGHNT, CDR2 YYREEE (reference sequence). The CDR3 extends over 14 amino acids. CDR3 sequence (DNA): TGTGCCAGCAGCTTGGTGGCCAGGGGGACTGAAGCTTTCTTT. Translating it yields CASSLVARGTEAFF.

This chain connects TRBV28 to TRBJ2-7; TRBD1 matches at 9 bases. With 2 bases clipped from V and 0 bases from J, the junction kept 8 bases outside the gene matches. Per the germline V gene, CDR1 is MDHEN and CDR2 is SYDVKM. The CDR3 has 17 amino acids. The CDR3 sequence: CASSLIGQGIYSYEQYF. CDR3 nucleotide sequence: TGTGCCAGCAGTTTAATAGGACAGGGGATTTACTCCTACGAGCAGTACTTC.

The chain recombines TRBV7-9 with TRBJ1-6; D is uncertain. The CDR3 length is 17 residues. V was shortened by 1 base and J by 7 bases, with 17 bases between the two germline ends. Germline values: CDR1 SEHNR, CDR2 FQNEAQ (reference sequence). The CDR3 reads CASSLGGSSVFNSPLHF. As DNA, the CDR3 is TGTGCCAGCAGCTTAGGCGGTTCCTCAGTCTTCAATTCACCCCTCCACTTT.

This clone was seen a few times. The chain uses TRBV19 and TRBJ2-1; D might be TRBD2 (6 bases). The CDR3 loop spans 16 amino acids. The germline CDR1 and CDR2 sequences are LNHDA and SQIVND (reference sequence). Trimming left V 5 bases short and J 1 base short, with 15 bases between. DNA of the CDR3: TGTGCCAGTAGTTCCAGGGACTGGAATTCCTACAATGAGCAGTTCTTC. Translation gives CASSSRDWNSYNEQFF.

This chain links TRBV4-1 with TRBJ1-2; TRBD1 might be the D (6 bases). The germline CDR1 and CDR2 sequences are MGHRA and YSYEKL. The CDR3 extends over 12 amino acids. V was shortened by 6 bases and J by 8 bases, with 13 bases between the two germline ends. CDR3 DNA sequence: TGCGCCAGCAGTTATCCGGGGGGCGGCTACACCTTC. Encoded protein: CASSYPGGGYTF.

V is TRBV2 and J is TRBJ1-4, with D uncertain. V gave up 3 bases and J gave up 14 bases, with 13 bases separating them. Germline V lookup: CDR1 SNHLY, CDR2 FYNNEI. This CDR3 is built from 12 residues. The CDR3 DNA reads TGTGCCAGCAGTGAGGGTTCGTGGTGGCTGTTTTTT. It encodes CASSEGSWWLFF.

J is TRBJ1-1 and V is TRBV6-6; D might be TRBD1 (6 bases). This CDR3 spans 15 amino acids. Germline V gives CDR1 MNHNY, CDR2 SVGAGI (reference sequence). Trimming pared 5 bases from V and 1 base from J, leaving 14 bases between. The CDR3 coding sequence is TGTGCCAGCAGTCAATCAGGGGCCGGGAACACTGAAGCTTTCTTT. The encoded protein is CASSQSGAGNTEAFF.

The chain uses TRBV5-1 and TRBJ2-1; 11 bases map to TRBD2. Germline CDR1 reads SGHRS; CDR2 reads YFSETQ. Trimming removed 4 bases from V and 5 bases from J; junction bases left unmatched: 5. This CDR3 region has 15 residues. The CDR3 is CASSQLAGVDNEQFF. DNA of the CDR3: TGCGCCAGCAGCCAACTAGCGGGAGTGGACAATGAGCAGTTCTTC.

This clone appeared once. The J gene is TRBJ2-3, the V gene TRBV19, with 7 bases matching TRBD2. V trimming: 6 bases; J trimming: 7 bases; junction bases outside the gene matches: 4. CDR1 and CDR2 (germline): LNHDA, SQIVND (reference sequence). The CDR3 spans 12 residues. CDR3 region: CASSGTTYTQYF. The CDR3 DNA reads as TGTGCCAGTAGCGGGACTACCTATACGCAGTATTTT. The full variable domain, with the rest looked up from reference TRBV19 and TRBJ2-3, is DGGITQSPKYLFRKEGQNVTLSCEQNLNHDAMYWYRQDPGQGLRLIYYSQIVNDFQKGDIAEGYSVSREKKESFPLTVTSAQKNPTAFYLCASSGTTYTQYFGPGTRLTVL.

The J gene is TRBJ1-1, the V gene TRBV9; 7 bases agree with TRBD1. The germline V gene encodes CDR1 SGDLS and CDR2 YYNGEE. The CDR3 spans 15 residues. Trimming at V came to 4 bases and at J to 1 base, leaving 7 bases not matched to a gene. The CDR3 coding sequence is TGTGCCAGCAGCCCTTATCAGGGGGAGAACACTGAAGCTTTCTTT. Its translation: CASSPYQGENTEAFF. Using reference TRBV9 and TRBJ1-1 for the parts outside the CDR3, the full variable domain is DSGVTQTPKHLITATGQRVTLRCSPRSGDLSVYWYQQSLDQGLQFLIQYYNGEERAKGNILERFSAQQFPDLHSELNLSSLELGDSALYFCASSPYQGENTEAFFGQGTRLTVV.

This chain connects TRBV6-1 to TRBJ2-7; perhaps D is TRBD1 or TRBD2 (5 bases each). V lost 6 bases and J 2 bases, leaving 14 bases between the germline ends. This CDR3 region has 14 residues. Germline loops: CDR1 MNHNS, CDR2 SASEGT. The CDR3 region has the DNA TGTGCCAGCAGCCACCGGGACGGACCCTACGAGCAGTACTTC. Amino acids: CASSHRDGPYEQYF.

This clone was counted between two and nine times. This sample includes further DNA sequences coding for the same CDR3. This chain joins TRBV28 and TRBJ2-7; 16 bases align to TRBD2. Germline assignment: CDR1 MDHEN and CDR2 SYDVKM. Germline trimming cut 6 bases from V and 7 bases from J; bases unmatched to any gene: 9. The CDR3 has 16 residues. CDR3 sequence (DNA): TGTGCCAGCAGGTCTGGGACTAGCGGGGGGGCCGGAGAGCAGTACTTC. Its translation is CASRSGTSGGAGEQYF.